These 9 T cell receptor beta chains were all obtained from the same sample, sequenced in a study of shared clonotypes between healthy human individuals. Libraries were prepared by immunoSEQ multiplex PCR; TCRdb keeps only in-frame clonotypes and omits some of them. The sample lists under 150,000 clones, about 70% occurring once. Sequencing was carried out using memory CD8+ T cells sorted from blood. As to subset: CD45RO+ cells pooled with CCR7-negative TemRA cells. Source of these receptors: a woman in her thirties in good health.

The V and J genes are TRBV4-2 and TRBJ2-5; D might be TRBD2 (6 bases). Between the trimmed V and J ends, which lost 4 bases and 5 bases, there was a span of 17 bases. Germline CDR1 LGHNA, CDR2 YNFKEQ. The CDR3 runs 15 residues. The CDR3 here is CASSPVEGEAETQYF. DNA for the CDR3: TGTGCCAGCAGCCCCGTGGAGGGCGAGGCGGAGACCCAGTACTTC.

The V call is TRBV7-8, the J call TRBJ2-7; no definite D call. Trimming took off 5 bases at V and 0 bases at J, with 5 bases between the two ends. The CDR3 has 12 amino acids. Germline V lookup: CDR1 SGHVS, CDR2 FQNEAQ. The CDR3 region has the DNA TGTGCCAGCAGCGCTAGCTCCTACGAGCAGTACTTC. The encoded protein is CASSASSYEQYF.

A single count supports this clone. The chain has TRBV28 and TRBJ1-1; D ambiguous. Germline loops: CDR1 MDHEN, CDR2 SYDVKM. V lost 6 bases to trimming and J lost 4 bases, with 12 bases between them. The CDR3 is 13 residues long. CDR3 protein: CASSLTGSTEAFF. In DNA form, the CDR3 reads TGTGCCAGCAGCCTTACGGGGAGCACTGAAGCTTTCTTT.

The chain uses TRBV5-1 and TRBJ2-7; 8 bases are a match to TRBD2. CDR1 and CDR2 (germline): SGHRS, YFSETQ. The V segment lost 0 bases and the J segment 5 bases; nucleotides outside the gene matches: 4. The CDR3 contains 14 residues. CDR3 loop: CASSLVGRAHEQYF. CDR3 coding DNA: TGCGCCAGCAGCTTGGTCGGGAGGGCCCACGAGCAGTACTTC.

Many counts were recorded for this clone. Other nucleotide sequences in the sample specify the same CDR3. The chain uses TRBV6-6 and TRBJ2-1, with D tentatively TRBD2 (6 bases). This CDR3 is built from 12 residues. CDR1 MNHNY and CDR2 SVGAGI come from the germline V gene (reference sequence). Trimming took 8 bases from V and 3 from J, leaving 8 bases between them. CDR3 DNA: TGTGCCAGCGGGGGACTCTACAATGAGCAGTTCTTC. Its translation is CASGGLYNEQFF.

The V gene is TRBV2, the J gene TRBJ2-7, with a tentative D call TRBD1 (6 bases). Germline V CDR1 and CDR2: SNHLY, FYNNEI. The CDR3 loop spans 12 amino acids. Trimming left V 10 bases short and J 2 bases short, with 12 bases between. Written as DNA, the CDR3 is TGTGCCACCAAATACAGGGCCTACGAGCAGTACTTC. It specifies CATKYRAYEQYF.

This clone was found many times. The chain employs TRBV9 and TRBJ1-2, with TRBD1 as a possible D gene (6 bases). The CDR3 is made up of 16 amino acids. Trimming removed 3 bases from V and 2 bases from J, with 17 bases in between. The germline V gene has CDR1 SGDLS and CDR2 YYNGEE. The CDR3 DNA reads as TGTGCCAGCAGCGGATGGACAGCGTCGGGAAACTATGGCTACACCTTC. Residues: CASSGWTASGNYGYTF.

The V and J genes are TRBV9 and TRBJ2-1; no clear D gene. The germline V gene encodes CDR1 SGDLS and CDR2 YYNGEE. With 3 bases removed from V and 5 bases from J, the gap between germline ends came to 12 bases. This CDR3 is built from 14 residues. The CDR3 nucleotides are TGTGCCAGCAGCGCAGAAGACAAGAACAATGAGCAGTTCTTC. This encodes CASSAEDKNNEQFF.

Many counts were recorded for this clone. The chain combines TRBV27 with TRBJ2-7; weak D call: TRBD2 (6 bases). The germline V and J ends were trimmed by 6 bases and 3 bases, with 18 bases remaining between them. The germline V gene has CDR1 MNHEY and CDR2 SMNVEV (reference sequence). The CDR3 totals 15 residues. The CDR3 protein is CASRGGPGKIYEQYF. The CDR3 nucleotides read TGTGCCAGCAGGGGGGGACCGGGAAAAATCTACGAGCAGTACTTC.